This TCR beta chain was identified during a study of blood T cell repertoires in COVID-19. Whole-study context: Acute and convalescent COVID-19 samples came from the United States, Italy and Spain. T cells, B-cell-depleted T cells, or PBMCs provided the cDNA or gDNA that served as material.

Per the authors' pipeline: Estimated nucleated cell counts came from reference gene primer amplification. Assay: immunoSEQ multiplex PCR; the TCRdb copy retains only in-frame clones and omits some. D and trimming come from the DNA, and the V and J calls and clone size come from that table. The sample holds roughly 670,000 clones; around 89% are singletons and the top ten take more than 0.25%. This clone was recorded a few times. The sequencing input was peripheral blood. This receptor was obtained from a woman under 30 with acute or convalescent COVID-19.

The CDR3 nucleotides read TGTGCCAGCAGCTTAGAATCCGGGGAACCCCTCCACTTT. Amino acids: CASSLESGEPLHF. The chain uses TRBV11-3 and TRBJ1-6; D gene unclear. V was trimmed by 0 bases and J by 12 bases, leaving 9 bases between them. Germline V gene sequence: CDR1 SGHNT, CDR2 YENEEA. This CDR3 has 13 amino acids. Together with reference TRBV11-3 and TRBJ1-6, the CDR3 gives the full variable domain: EAGVVQSPRYKIIEKKQPVAFWCNPISGHNTLYWYLQNLGQGPELLIRYENEEAVDDSQLPKDRFSAERLKGVDSTLKIQPAELGDSAVYLCASSLESGEPLHFGNGTRLTVT.